Given below is one TCR beta chain in context. This CDR3 has 12 residues. V lost 5 bases and J lost 4, with 8 bases in between. The germline V gene has CDR1 MDHEN and CDR2 SYDVKM. This sample was taken from a study of cytomegalovirus exposure and HLA in healthy donors. Repertoires were generated with immunoSEQ multiplex PCR, while TCRdb's copy carries only in-frame clones and drops some. The sample yields about 220,000 clones, over 80% seen once. The rearrangement links TRBV28 to TRBJ1-2, with a weak D call TRBD1 (5 bases). This receptor was identified in a woman younger than 30 in good health and CMV-seronegative. Sequencing was carried out using PBMCs. The CDR3 loop is CASSDRFYGYTF. DNA of the CDR3: TGTGCCAGCAGTGACAGATTCTATGGCTACACCTTC.